By frequency in the sample, the clone carrying this TCR beta chain is large. Antigen unknown. Germline assignment: CDR1 LNHDA and CDR2 SQIVND (reference sequence). The CDR3 is 15 amino acids. Trimming pared 2 bases from V and 4 bases from J, leaving 14 bases between. Sample time point: week 47, end of study. Each vaccine dose was 300 ug of mutant IDH1 20-mer peptide, with topical imiquimod. This sample was included in a study of a mutant IDH1 vaccine in newly diagnosed glioma. Profiling relied on immunoSEQ multiplex PCR, and the TCRdb table lists in-frame clones only, not all of them. The repertoire holds over 50,000 clones, approximately 80% seen once, with over 4% in the top ten.

The origin of this receptor is a middle-aged woman with glioma. Some clones in this sample may be carry-over from other donors' samples. The rearrangement links TRBV19 to TRBJ1-2, with unresolved D. This specimen consisted of PBMCs, obtained from a glioma patient whose treatment included an IDH1 peptide vaccine. The CDR3 bases are TGTGCCAGTAGTATAACTCGTGCAGACCTCTATGGCTACACCTTC. Translated, it gives CASSITRADLYGYTF.